Listed below are T cell receptor beta chains from one sample, sequenced in a study of cytomegalovirus exposure and HLA in healthy donors. Repertoires were generated with immunoSEQ multiplex PCR, while TCRdb's copy carries only in-frame clones and drops some. The sample lists some 160,000 clones; around 72% were seen once. Sequenced: PBMCs. Receptor source: a man aged 40-50 years in good health and CMV-seronegative. The CDR3 runs from the conserved cysteine through the conserved F or W. D genes are given only for firm matches. Size is stated for part of the rows, as once, few or many counts, or as a class when the clone is expanded.

d_call: -; v_call: TRBV4-1; clone_size: -; j_call: TRBJ2-1; cdr3_aa: CASSQENRVPGYEQFF; cdr3_nt: TGCGCCAGCAGCCAAGAAAACCGAGTCCCGGGGTATGAGCAGTTCTTC
d_call: TRBD1; v_call: TRBV11-2; clone_size: -; j_call: TRBJ1-4; cdr3_aa: CASSSQGVANEKLFF; cdr3_nt: TGTGCCAGCAGCTCCCAGGGGGTGGCTAATGAAAAACTGTTTTTT
d_call: -; v_call: TRBV7-9; clone_size: -; j_call: TRBJ2-6; cdr3_aa: CASSYTGSGANVLTF; cdr3_nt: TGTGCCAGCAGTTATACTGGCTCTGGGGCCAACGTCCTGACTTTC
d_call: TRBD1; v_call: TRBV5-5; clone_size: -; j_call: TRBJ2-7; cdr3_aa: CASSQGDPNTYEQYF; cdr3_nt: TGTGCCAGCAGTCAGGGGGACCCCAACACCTACGAGCAGTACTTC
d_call: -; v_call: TRBV7-9; clone_size: once; j_call: TRBJ1-3; cdr3_aa: CASSYNFWGVTLSGNTIYF; cdr3_nt: TGTGCCAGCAGCTATAACTTTTGGGGGGTCACCCTCTCTGGAAACACCATATATTTT
d_call: -; v_call: TRBV10-2; clone_size: -; j_call: TRBJ1-1; cdr3_aa: CASSRDTYPEAFF; cdr3_nt: TGCGCCAGCAGCCGGGACACGTACCCTGAAGCTTTCTTT
d_call: -; v_call: TRBV9; clone_size: -; j_call: TRBJ1-5; cdr3_aa: CASSVDPNSNQPQHF; cdr3_nt: TGTGCCAGCAGCGTAGATCCAAATAGCAATCAGCCCCAGCATTTT
d_call: TRBD2; v_call: TRBV10-1; clone_size: -; j_call: TRBJ2-3; cdr3_aa: CASSELASGTGDTQYF; cdr3_nt: TGCGCCAGCAGTGAGTTGGCTAGCGGCACGGGAGATACGCAGTATTTT
d_call: -; v_call: TRBV19; clone_size: -; j_call: TRBJ2-5; cdr3_aa: CASSIVASQETQYF; cdr3_nt: TGTGCCAGTAGTATAGTGGCTTCCCAAGAGACCCAGTACTTC
d_call: -; v_call: TRBV4-1; clone_size: few; j_call: TRBJ1-4; cdr3_aa: CASSQTRETNEKLFF; cdr3_nt: TGCGCCAGCAGCCAGACCAGGGAAACTAATGAAAAACTGTTTTTT
d_call: -; v_call: TRBV5-1; clone_size: few; j_call: TRBJ2-5; cdr3_aa: CASSRAGGRHQETQYF; cdr3_nt: TGCGCCAGCAGCCGGGCGGGTGGCAGACACCAAGAGACCCAGTACTTC
d_call: TRBD2; v_call: TRBV10-3; clone_size: once; j_call: TRBJ2-7; cdr3_aa: CAISERGGSYEQYF; cdr3_nt: TGTGCCATCAGTGAGCGGGGGGGCTCCTACGAGCAGTACTTC
d_call: -; v_call: TRBV10-2; clone_size: -; j_call: TRBJ2-2; cdr3_aa: CASSGTPDRTGELFF; cdr3_nt: TGCGCCAGCTCCGGGACACCGGACCGCACCGGGGAGCTGTTTTTT
d_call: TRBD2; v_call: TRBV10-3; clone_size: -; j_call: TRBJ2-5; cdr3_aa: CAIKPGLATRETQYF; cdr3_nt: TGTGCCATCAAACCGGGACTAGCGACCCGGGAGACCCAGTACTTC
d_call: -; v_call: TRBV5-6; clone_size: -; j_call: TRBJ1-4; cdr3_aa: CASSLGFREEKLFF; cdr3_nt: TGTGCCAGCAGCTTGGGGTTCAGGGAAGAAAAACTGTTTTTT
d_call: -; v_call: TRBV25-1; clone_size: -; j_call: TRBJ2-7; cdr3_aa: CASSVDRYYEQYF; cdr3_nt: TGTGCCAGCAGTGTTGACAGATACTACGAGCAGTACTTC
d_call: -; v_call: TRBV5-1; clone_size: -; j_call: TRBJ2-2; cdr3_aa: CASSLATNTGELFF; cdr3_nt: TGCGCCAGCAGCTTGGCTACGAACACCGGGGAGCTGTTTTTT
d_call: TRBD2; v_call: TRBV15; clone_size: -; j_call: TRBJ2-1; cdr3_aa: CATSRVWTSGRGSYNEQFF; cdr3_nt: TGTGCCACCAGCAGAGTGTGGACTAGCGGGAGAGGGTCCTACAATGAGCAGTTCTTC